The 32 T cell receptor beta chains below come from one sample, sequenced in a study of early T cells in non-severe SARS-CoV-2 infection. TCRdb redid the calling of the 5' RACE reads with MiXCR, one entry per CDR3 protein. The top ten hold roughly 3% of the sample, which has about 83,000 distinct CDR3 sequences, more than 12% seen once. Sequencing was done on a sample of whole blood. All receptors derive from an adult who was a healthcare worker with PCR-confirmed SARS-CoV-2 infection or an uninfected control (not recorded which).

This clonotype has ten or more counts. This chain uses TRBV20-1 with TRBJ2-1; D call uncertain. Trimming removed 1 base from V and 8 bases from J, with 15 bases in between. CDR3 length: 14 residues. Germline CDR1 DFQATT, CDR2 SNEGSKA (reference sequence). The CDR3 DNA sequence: TGCAGTGCTAGAGCCCTACTCAGGCGCGATGAGCAGTTCTTC. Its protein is CSARALLRRDEQFF.

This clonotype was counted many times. The DNA of the CDR3 is TGTGCCAGCAGCTCCCGGGACAGGGCCTACGAGCAGTACTTC. Its protein product is CASSSRDRAYEQYF. The rearrangement uses TRBV7-9 and TRBJ2-7; 9 nucleotides align to TRBD1. J was trimmed by 2 bases and V by 4 bases; bases with no gene match: 3. The CDR3 extends over 14 amino acids. Germline V gene lookup returns CDR1 SEHNR and CDR2 FQNEAQ (reference sequence).

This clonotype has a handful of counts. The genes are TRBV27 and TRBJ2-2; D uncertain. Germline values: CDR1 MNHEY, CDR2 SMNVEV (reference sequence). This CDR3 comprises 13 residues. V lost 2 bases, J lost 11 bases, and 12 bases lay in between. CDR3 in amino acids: CASSLGLINELFF. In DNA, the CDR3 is TGTGCCAGCAGTTTAGGGCTTATCAATGAGCTGTTTTTT.

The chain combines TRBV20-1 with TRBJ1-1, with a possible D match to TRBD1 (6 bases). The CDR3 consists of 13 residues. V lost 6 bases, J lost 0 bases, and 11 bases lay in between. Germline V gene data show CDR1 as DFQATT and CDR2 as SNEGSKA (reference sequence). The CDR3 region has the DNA TGCAGTGCGAGTCGGGACATGAACACTGAAGCTTTCTTT. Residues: CSASRDMNTEAFF.

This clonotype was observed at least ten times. The CDR3 nucleotides are TGCAGCGTCATGGGGAGGGGGGCTCGCACAGATACGCAGTATTTT. Its translation: CSVMGRGARTDTQYF. This chain joins TRBV29-1 and TRBJ2-3, with a possible D match to TRBD2 (7 bases). The V gene's germline CDR1 is SQVTM and CDR2 ANQGSEA. Trimming took off 6 bases at V and 1 base at J, with 17 bases between the two ends. CDR3 size: 15 residues.

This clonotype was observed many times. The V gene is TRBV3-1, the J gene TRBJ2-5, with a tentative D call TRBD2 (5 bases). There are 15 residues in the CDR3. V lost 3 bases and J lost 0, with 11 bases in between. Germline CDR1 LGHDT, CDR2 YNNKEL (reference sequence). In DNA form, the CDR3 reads TGTGCCAGCAGCCATTTCTCGGGGAACCAAGAGACCCAGTACTTC. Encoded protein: CASSHFSGNQETQYF.

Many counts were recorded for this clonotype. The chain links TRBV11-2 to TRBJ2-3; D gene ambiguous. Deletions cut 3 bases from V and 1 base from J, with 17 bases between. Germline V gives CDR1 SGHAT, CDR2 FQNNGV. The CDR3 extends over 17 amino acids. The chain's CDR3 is CASSFAYSSYRTDTQYF. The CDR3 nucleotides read TGTGCCAGCAGCTTCGCCTACTCAAGTTATCGCACAGATACGCAGTATTTT. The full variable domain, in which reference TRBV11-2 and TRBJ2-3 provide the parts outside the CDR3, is EAGVAQSPRYKIIEKRQSVAFWCNPISGHATLYWYQQILGQGPKLLIQFQNNGVVDDSQLPKDRFSAERLKGVDSTLKIQPAKLEDSAVYLCASSFAYSSYRTDTQYFGPGTRLTVL.

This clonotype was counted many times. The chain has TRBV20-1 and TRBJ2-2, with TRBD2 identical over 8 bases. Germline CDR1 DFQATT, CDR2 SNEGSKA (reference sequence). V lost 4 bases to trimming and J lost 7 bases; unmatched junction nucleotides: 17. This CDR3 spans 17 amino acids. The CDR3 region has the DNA TGCAGTGCTACCCTCTTGAAGAGCGGGAGAGGCGGCGGGGAGCTGTTTTTT. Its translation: CSATLLKSGRGGGELFF.

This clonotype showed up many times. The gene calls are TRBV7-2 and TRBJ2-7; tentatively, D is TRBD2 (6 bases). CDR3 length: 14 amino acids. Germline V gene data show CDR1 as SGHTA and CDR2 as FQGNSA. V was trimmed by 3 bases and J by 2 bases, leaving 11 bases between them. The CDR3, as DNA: TGTGCCAGCAGCTTCCCGGGACTGCCCTACGAGCAGTACTTC. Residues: CASSFPGLPYEQYF.

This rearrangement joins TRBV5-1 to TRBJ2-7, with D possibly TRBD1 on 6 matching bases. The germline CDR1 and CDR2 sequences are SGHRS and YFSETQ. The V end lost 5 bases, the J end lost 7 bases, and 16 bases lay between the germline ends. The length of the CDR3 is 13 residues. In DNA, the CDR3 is TGCGCCAGCAGTCCGGAGAGGGGGAAAGAGCAGTACTTC. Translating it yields CASSPERGKEQYF. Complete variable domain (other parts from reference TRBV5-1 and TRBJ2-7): KAGVTQTPRYLIKTRGQQVTLSCSPISGHRSVSWYQQTPGQGLQFLFEYFSETQRNKGNFPGRFSGRQFSNSRSEMNVSTLELGDSALYLCASSPERGKEQYFGPGTRLTVT.

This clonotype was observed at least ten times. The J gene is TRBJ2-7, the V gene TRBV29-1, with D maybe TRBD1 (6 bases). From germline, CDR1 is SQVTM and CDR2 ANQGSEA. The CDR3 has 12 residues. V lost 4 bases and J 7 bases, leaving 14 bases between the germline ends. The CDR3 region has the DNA TGCAGCGTTGCCCCCACAGGGCGTGAGCAGTACTTC. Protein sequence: CSVAPTGREQYF.

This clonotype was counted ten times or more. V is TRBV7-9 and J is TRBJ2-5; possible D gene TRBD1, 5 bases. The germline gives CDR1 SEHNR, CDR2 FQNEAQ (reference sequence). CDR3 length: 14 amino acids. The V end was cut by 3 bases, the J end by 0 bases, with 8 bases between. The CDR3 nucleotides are TGTGCCAGCAGCTTCGACAGAGACCAAGAGACCCAGTACTTC. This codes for CASSFDRDQETQYF.

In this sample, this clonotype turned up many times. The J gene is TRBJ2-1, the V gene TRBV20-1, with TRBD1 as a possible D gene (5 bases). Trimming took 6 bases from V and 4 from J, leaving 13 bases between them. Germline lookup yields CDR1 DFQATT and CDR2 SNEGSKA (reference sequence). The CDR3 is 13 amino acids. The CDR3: CSARPTGYNEQFF. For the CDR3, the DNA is TGCAGTGCCAGACCCACAGGATACAATGAGCAGTTCTTC.

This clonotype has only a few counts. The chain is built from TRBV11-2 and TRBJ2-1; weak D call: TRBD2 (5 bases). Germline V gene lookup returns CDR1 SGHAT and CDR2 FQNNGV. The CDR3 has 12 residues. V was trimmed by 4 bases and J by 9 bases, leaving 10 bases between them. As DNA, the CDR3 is TGTGCCAGCAGCTCCGGGCGGGCTGAGCAGTTCTTC. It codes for CASSSGRAEQFF.

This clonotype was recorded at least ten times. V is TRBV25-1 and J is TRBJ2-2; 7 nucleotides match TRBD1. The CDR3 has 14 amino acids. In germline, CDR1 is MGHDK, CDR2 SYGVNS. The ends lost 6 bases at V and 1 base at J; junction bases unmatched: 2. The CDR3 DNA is TGTGCCAGCAGCTGGACAGGGAACACCGGGGAGCTGTTTTTT. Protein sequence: CASSWTGNTGELFF.

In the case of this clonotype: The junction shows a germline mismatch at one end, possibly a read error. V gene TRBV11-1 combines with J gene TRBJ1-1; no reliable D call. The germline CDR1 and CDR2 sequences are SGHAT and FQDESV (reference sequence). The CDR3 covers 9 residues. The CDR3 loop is CASSIEGFF. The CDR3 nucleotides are TGTGCCAGCAGCATAGAGGGATTTTTT.

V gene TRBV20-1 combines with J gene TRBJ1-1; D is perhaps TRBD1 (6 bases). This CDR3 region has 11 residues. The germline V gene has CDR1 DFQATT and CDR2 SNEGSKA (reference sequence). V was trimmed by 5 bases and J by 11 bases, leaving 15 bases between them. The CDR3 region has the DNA TGCAGTGCTTTCGGAAGGGGGAATGCTTTCTTT. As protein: CSAFGRGNAFF.

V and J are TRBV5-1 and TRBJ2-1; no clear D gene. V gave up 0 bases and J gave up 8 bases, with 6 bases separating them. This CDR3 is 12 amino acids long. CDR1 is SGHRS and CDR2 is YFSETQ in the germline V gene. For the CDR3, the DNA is TGCGCCAGCAGCTTGGTTCGCGATGAGCAGTTCTTC. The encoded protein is CASSLVRDEQFF.

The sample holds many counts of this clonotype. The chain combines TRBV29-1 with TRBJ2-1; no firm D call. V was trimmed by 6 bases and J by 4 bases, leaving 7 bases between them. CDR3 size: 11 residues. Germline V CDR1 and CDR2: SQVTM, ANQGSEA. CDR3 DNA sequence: TGCAGCGTCCCTTGGTACAATGAGCAGTTCTTC. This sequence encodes CSVPWYNEQFF.

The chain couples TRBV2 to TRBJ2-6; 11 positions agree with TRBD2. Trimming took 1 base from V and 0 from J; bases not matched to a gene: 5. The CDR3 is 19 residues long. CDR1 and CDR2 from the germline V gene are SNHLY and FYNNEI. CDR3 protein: CASSEEGLAVNSGANVLTF. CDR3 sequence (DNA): TGTGCCAGCAGTGAAGAGGGACTAGCGGTAAACTCTGGGGCCAACGTCCTGACTTTC.

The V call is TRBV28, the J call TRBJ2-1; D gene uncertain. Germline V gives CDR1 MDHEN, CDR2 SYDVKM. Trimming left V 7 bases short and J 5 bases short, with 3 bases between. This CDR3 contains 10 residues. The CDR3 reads CASMDNEQFF. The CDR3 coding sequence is TGTGCCAGCATGGACAATGAGCAGTTCTTC.

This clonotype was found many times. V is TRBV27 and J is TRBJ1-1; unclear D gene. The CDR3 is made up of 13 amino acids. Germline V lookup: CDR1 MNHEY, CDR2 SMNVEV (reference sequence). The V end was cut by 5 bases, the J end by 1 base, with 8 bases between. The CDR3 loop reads CASSGQSNTEAFF. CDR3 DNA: TGTGCCAGCAGTGGCCAATCGAACACTGAAGCTTTCTTT.

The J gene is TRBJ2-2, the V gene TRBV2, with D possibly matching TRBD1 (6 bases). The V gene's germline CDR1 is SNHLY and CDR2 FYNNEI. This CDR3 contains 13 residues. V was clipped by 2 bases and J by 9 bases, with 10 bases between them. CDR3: CASSETGSRELFF. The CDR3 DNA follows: TGTGCCAGCAGTGAAACAGGGAGCCGGGAGCTGTTTTTT.

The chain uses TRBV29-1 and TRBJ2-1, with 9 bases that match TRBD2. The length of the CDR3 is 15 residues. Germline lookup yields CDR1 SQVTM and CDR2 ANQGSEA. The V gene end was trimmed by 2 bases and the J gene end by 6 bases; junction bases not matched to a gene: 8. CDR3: CSVEFASGKANEQFF. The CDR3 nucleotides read TGCAGCGTTGAATTCGCTAGCGGGAAGGCCAATGAGCAGTTCTTC.

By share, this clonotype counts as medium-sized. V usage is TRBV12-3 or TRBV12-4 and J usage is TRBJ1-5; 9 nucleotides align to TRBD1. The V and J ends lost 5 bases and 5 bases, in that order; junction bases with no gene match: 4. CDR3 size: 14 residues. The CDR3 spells CASSVTGGHQPQHF. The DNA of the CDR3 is TGTGCCAGCAGTGTAACAGGGGGCCATCAGCCCCAGCATTTT.

In nucleotides, the CDR3 is TGTGCCAGCCCATGGGCTAGCGGGGGGCGTGAGCAGTTCTTC. The encoded protein is CASPWASGGREQFF. J is TRBJ2-1 and V is TRBV2, with 11 positions matching TRBD2. This CDR3 has 14 amino acids. The V gene end was trimmed by 8 bases and the J gene end by 9 bases; junction bases not matched to a gene: 9. Germline V CDR1 and CDR2: SNHLY, FYNNEI.

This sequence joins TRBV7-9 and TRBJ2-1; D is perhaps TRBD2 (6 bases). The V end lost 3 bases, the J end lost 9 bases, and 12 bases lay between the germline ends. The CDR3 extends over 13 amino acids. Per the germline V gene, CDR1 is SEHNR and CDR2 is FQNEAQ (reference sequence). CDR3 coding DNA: TGTGCCAGCAGCTTCCAACTAGCTGGTGAGCAGTTCTTC. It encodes CASSFQLAGEQFF. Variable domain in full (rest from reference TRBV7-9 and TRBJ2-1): DTGVSQNPRHKITKRGQNVTFRCDPISEHNRLYWYRQTLGQGPEFLTYFQNEAQLEKSRLLSDRFSAERPKGSFSTLEIQRTEQGDSAMYLCASSFQLAGEQFFGPGTRLTVL.

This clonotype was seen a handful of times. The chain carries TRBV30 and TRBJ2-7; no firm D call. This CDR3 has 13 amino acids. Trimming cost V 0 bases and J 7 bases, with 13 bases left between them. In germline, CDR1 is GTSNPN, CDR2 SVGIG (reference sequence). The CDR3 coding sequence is TGTGCCTGGAGTGTAGGGCCGAAATCAGAGCAGTACTTC. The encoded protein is CAWSVGPKSEQYF. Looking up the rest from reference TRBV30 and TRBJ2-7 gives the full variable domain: SQTIHQWPATLVQPVGSPLSLECTVEGTSNPNLYWYRQAAGRGLQLLFYSVGIGQISSEVPQNLSASRPQDRQFILSSKKLLLSDSGFYLCAWSVGPKSEQYFGPGTRLTVT.

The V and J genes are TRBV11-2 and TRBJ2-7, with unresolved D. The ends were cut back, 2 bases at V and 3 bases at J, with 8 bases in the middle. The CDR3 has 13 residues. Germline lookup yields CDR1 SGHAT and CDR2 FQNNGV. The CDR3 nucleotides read TGTGCCAGCAGCTTACTTCAGCACTACGAGCAGTACTTC. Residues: CASSLLQHYEQYF.

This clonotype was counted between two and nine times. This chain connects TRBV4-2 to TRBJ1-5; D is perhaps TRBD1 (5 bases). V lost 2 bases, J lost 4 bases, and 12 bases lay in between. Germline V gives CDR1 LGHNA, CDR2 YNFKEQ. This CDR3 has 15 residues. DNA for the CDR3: TGTGCCAGCAGCCAATCTAGACAGACTAATCAGCCCCAGCATTTT. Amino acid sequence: CASSQSRQTNQPQHF.

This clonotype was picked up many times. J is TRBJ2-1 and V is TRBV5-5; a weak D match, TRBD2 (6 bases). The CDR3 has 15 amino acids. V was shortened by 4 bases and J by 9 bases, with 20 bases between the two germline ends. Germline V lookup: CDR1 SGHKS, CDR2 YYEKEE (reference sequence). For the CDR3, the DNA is TGTGCCAGCAGCCCCGGGACTCCTTTGGGTGGTGAGCAGTTCTTC. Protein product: CASSPGTPLGGEQFF.

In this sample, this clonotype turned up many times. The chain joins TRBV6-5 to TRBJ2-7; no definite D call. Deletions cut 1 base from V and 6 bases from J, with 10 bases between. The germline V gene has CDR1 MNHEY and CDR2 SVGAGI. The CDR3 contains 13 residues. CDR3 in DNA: TGTGCCAGCAGTTACTTACGATCCGGCGAGCAGTACTTC. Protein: CASSYLRSGEQYF.